This T cell receptor beta chain was sequenced during a study of graft-versus-host responses after intestinal transplantation. Deletions cut 5 bases from V and 3 bases from J, with 11 bases between. From germline, CDR1 is SGHTA and CDR2 FQGNSA. The CDR3 extends over 14 amino acids. Of note for this clone: The target antigen is unknown.

Profiled with immunoSEQ multiplex PCR; TCRdb holds only in-frame clones, not every one. This table holds over 90,000 clones, roughly 90% found once. This rearrangement joins TRBV7-2 to TRBJ2-1; D not resolved. The sequence came from a human donor who received an intestinal transplant. The input for sequencing was unstimulated CD8+ T cells sorted from spleen or lymph node cells, taken before intestinal transplant. The DNA of the CDR3 is TGTGCCAGCAGCCCCCCTCTAGGCTACAATGAGCAGTTCTTC. Amino acids: CASSPPLGYNEQFF.